This TCR beta chain was found in a study of blood T cell repertoires in COVID-19. Study details: Material from acute and convalescent COVID-19 was sourced from the United States, Italy and Spain.

CDR1 MNHEY and CDR2 SMNVEV come from the germline V gene (reference sequence). CDR3 length equals 16 residues. Trimming removed 5 bases from V and 2 bases from J; junction bases left unmatched: 7. Libraries were prepared by immunoSEQ multiplex PCR; TCRdb keeps only in-frame clonotypes and omits some of them. The data contain tens of thousands of clones, about 84% of them seen just once; the ten biggest clones take up roughly 25%. Material for sequencing was peripheral blood. The origin of this receptor is a human donor in a cohort sampled during active COVID-19. The gene calls are TRBV27 and TRBJ2-1, with 9 positions matching TRBD2. The CDR3: CASSPVAGVPYNEQFF. CDR3 DNA: TGTGCCAGCAGTCCCGTAGCGGGAGTCCCCTACAATGAGCAGTTCTTC.